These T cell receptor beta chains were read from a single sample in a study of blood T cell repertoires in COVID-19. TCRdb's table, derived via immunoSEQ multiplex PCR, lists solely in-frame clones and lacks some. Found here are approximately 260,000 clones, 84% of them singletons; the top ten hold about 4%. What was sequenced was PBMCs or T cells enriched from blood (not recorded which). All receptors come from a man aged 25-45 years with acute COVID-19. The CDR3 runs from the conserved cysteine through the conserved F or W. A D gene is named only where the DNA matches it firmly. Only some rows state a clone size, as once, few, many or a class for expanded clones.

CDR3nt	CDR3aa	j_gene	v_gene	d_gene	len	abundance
TGTGCCAGCAGCCCAAGCTACTCTAGCGATGAGCAGTTCTTC	CASSPSYSSDEQFF	TRBJ2-1	TRBV11-1	.	14	.
TGTGCCAGCAGCTTAATGAGGACAGGGGGTAGGGATACGCAGTATTTT	CASSLMRTGGRDTQYF	TRBJ2-3	TRBV11-1	TRBD1	16	.
TGCAGCGTGGGGACAAATAGCAATCAGCCCCAGCATTTT	CSVGTNSNQPQHF	TRBJ1-5	TRBV29-1	.	13	.
TGTGCCAGCAGCTTATCGGGAGGTTCTTTTAAGCCCCTCCACTTT	CASSLSGGSFKPLHF	TRBJ1-6	TRBV11-2	.	15	.
TGTGCCAGCAGTCCCCTGGGAGATAACTATGGCTACACCTTC	CASSPLGDNYGYTF	TRBJ1-2	TRBV28	.	14	few
TGTGCCAGCAGTTTACCGGGAGATACGCAGTATTTT	CASSLPGDTQYF	TRBJ2-3	TRBV27	.	12	.
TGTGCCACTTACTACACAGGGGGCACAAACTATGGCTACACCTTC	CATYYTGGTNYGYTF	TRBJ1-2	TRBV6-5	TRBD1	15	few
TGTGCCAGCAGCGAGTATGGTGCTCAAGAGACCCAGTACTTC	CASSEYGAQETQYF	TRBJ2-5	TRBV7-9	.	14	.
TGTGCCAGTACTTACGGGACAGCTAACTATGGCTACACCTTC	CASTYGTANYGYTF	TRBJ1-2	TRBV6-6	TRBD1	14	.
TGTGCCAGCAGTTACGGGCGGGAGGTATCGAATGAGCAGTTCTTC	CASSYGREVSNEQFF	TRBJ2-1	TRBV6-5	TRBD2	15	.
TGTGCCAGCAGCGCCCCTCTACAAGAGACCCAGTACTTC	CASSAPLQETQYF	TRBJ2-5	TRBV9	.	13	.
TGTGCCAGCAGCTCTTCTAGCGGGAGGGCCCTCGGGTATGAGCAGTTCTTC	CASSSSSGRALGYEQFF	TRBJ2-1	TRBV11-3	TRBD2	17	once
TGTGCCAGCAGTAGGAGGGAGGCGGGTATCGATGAGCAGTTCTTC	CASSRREAGIDEQFF	TRBJ2-1	TRBV6-4	.	15	.
TGTGCCAGCAGCTTTGGACAGTTCGGGGACATTCAGTACTTC	CASSFGQFGDIQYF	TRBJ2-4	TRBV7-2	.	14	.
TGCAGTGCTAGTTTCCGAGCGTTAAGCACAGATACGCAGTATTTT	CSASFRALSTDTQYF	TRBJ2-3	TRBV20-1	.	15	.
TGTGCCAGTACCATAGGGGCCCCGGGGGGCACCGGGGAGCTGTTTTTT	CASTIGAPGGTGELFF	TRBJ2-2	TRBV19	TRBD2	16	.
TGTGCCAGCAGAGGGTTCGGGGCTAACTATGGCTACACCTTC	CASRGFGANYGYTF	TRBJ1-2	TRBV9	.	14	.
TGTGCCAGCAGCCGGGGGGGGGAGACCCAGTACTTC	CASSRGGETQYF	TRBJ2-5	TRBV5-1	TRBD2	12	.
TGCGCCAGCAGCATCGCTCCAGGGGCTCCGAATGAAAAACTGTTTTTT	CASSIAPGAPNEKLFF	TRBJ1-4	TRBV5-1	.	16	.
TGTGCCAGCAGCTATGCTGGGAGGACTGAAGCTTTCTTT	CASSYAGRTEAFF	TRBJ1-1	TRBV11-2	.	13	.
TGTGCCAGCAGTTGGTCGGGGGTAGGCAATCAGCCCCAGCATTTT	CASSWSGVGNQPQHF	TRBJ1-5	TRBV6-5	.	15	.
TGTGCCAGCAGCCCATTAGTGAACACTGAAGCTTTCTTT	CASSPLVNTEAFF	TRBJ1-1	TRBV27	.	13	.
TGTGCCAGCAGCTTAGGCTTTGGCATCACAGATACGCAGTATTTT	CASSLGFGITDTQYF	TRBJ2-3	TRBV7-7	.	15	.
TGTGCCAGCAGTGGACAACCGGCAGTCGGAAACACCATATATTTT	CASSGQPAVGNTIYF	TRBJ1-3	TRBV2	.	15	few
TGTGCCAGCAGCCGGACACCTAACGCCTATAATTCACCCCTCCACTTT	CASSRTPNAYNSPLHF	TRBJ1-6	TRBV7-6	.	16	few